Following are 25 T cell receptor beta chains from one sample sequenced in a study of OX40 agonist ivuxolimab in advanced cancers. Library preparation used the immunoSEQ multiplex PCR assay. The table comes from immuneACCESS by way of TCRdb, which keeps in-frame sequences with V and J called. Part of the clones is missing from these tables; in studies checked, under half for an unresolved V gene and the rest for unknown reasons. The sample table shows about 45,000 clones, and approximately 88% are seen once. In total, the top ten clones hold approximately 15% of the sample. The source was CD4+ or CD8+ T cells sorted from blood, collected in a trial of the OX40 agonist ivuxolimab. All receptors come from an adult with an advanced solid tumor such as melanoma, head and neck, liver or kidney cancer.

In DNA form, the CDR3 reads TGTGCCAGCACCATACGGGGGGGCCTAAGCACCGGGGAGCTGTTTTTT. Amino acid sequence: CASTIRGGLSTGELFF. The V gene is TRBV27, the J gene TRBJ2-2; 8 bases are shared with TRBD2. The germline CDR1 and CDR2 sequences are MNHEY and SMNVEV (reference sequence). This CDR3 comprises 16 residues. The V segment lost 7 bases and the J segment 4 bases; nucleotides outside the gene matches: 11.

This clone appeared once. The CDR3 DNA is TGTGCCAGCATTTTACAGGGAGCTTTCACAGATACGCAGTATTTT. Its translation is CASILQGAFTDTQYF. This chain joins TRBV6-6 and TRBJ2-3; a weak D match, TRBD1 (6 bases). The V gene lost 7 bases and the J gene lost 2 bases, with 16 bases spanning the gap. Germline V gene sequence: CDR1 MNHNY, CDR2 SVGAGI (reference sequence). This CDR3 has 15 amino acids.

The J gene is TRBJ2-7, the V gene TRBV27; D is undetermined. This CDR3 region has 13 residues. Germline values: CDR1 MNHEY, CDR2 SMNVEV (reference sequence). The ends were cut back, 4 bases at V and 2 bases at J, with 9 bases in the middle. CDR3 in amino acids: CASSSNPTYEQYF. As DNA, the CDR3 is TGTGCCAGCAGTTCGAACCCCACCTACGAGCAGTACTTC.

This chain connects TRBV5-1 to TRBJ2-5, with D unresolved. The end of the DNA fits TRBJ2-7 better, so the J call may be wrong. Germline assignment: CDR1 SGHRS and CDR2 YFSETQ. The CDR3 consists of 14 residues. The CDR3 sequence is CASSLGVLVYEQYF. DNA of the CDR3: TGCGCCAGCAGCTTGGGTGTGCTCGTCTACGAGCAGTACTTC.

A word on this clone: This may be a read error: a much more frequent sequence differs by one nucleotide. The chain is built from TRBV5-6 and TRBJ2-1, with TRBD2 identical over 10 bases. The V segment lost 3 bases and the J segment 6 bases; nucleotides outside the gene matches: 18. This CDR3 is 19 amino acids long. Germline values: CDR1 SGHDT, CDR2 YYEEEE. CDR3: CASSSQLAGRRLPGNEQFF. The DNA of the CDR3 is TGTGCCAGCAGCTCCCAACTAGCGGGGAGGAGACTCCCGGGCAATGAGCAGTTCTTC.

CDR3 residues: CASSSDPSYEQYF. CDR3 coding DNA: TGTGCCAGCAGCTCGGACCCCTCCTACGAGCAGTACTTC. This chain joins TRBV7-6 and TRBJ2-7, with D unclear. The CDR3 runs 13 residues. Trimming took off 4 bases at V and 0 bases at J, with 7 bases between the two ends. Germline CDR1 SGHVS, CDR2 FNYEAQ.

The gene calls are TRBV2 and TRBJ2-7; the D gene is possibly TRBD1 (5 bases). Germline V lookup: CDR1 SNHLY, CDR2 FYNNEI. CDR3 size: 12 residues. V was pared by 10 bases and J by 3 bases, with 13 bases between. The CDR3 region is CATTDSFYEQYF. CDR3 nucleotides: TGTGCCACCACAGACAGTTTCTACGAGCAGTACTTC.

This rearrangement joins TRBV28 to TRBJ2-7, with a weak D call TRBD1 (7 bases). CDR1 is MDHEN, CDR2 SYDVKM, per germline. CDR3 length: 14 amino acids. V was pared by 7 bases and J by 3 bases, with 16 bases between. CDR3 sequence: CASTRGGTDYEQYF. As DNA, the CDR3 is TGTGCCAGCACCAGAGGCGGGACAGACTACGAGCAGTACTTC. Supplemented by reference TRBV28 and TRBJ2-7, the full variable domain reads DVKVTQSSRYLVKRTGEKVFLECVQDMDHENMFWYRQDPGLGLRLIYFSYDVKMKEKGDIPEGYSVSREKKERFSLILESASTNQTSMYLCASTRGGTDYEQYFGPGTRLTVT.

The chain joins TRBV6-5 to TRBJ2-7; no definite D call. The germline V gene has CDR1 MNHEY and CDR2 SVGAGI. The V end lost 5 bases, the J end lost 2 bases, and 10 bases lay between the germline ends. The CDR3 has 13 amino acids. The CDR3 protein is CASSEGPTYEQYF. The CDR3 DNA reads as TGTGCCAGCAGTGAAGGACCGACCTACGAGCAGTACTTC.

The rearrangement links TRBV7-9 to TRBJ1-1, with 12 positions matching TRBD1. This CDR3 has 14 amino acids. V shed 5 bases and J 6 bases; nucleotides not matched to a gene: 4. CDR1 is SEHNR and CDR2 is FQNEAQ in the germline V gene (reference sequence). CDR3 in DNA: TGTGCCAGCAGCCGGGACAGGGGGCTTTCTGAAGCTTTCTTT. Translating gives CASSRDRGLSEAFF.

This clone is a singleton in its sample. The chain recombines TRBV30 with TRBJ1-3; D unresolved. Per germline, CDR1 GTSNPN and CDR2 SVGIG (reference sequence). The CDR3 is made up of 12 amino acids. With 1 base removed from V and 0 bases from J, the gap between germline ends came to 1 base. CDR3 region: CAWSDSGNTIYF. Here the CDR3 DNA reads TGTGCCTGGAGTGACTCTGGAAACACCATATATTTT.

Here the CDR3 DNA reads TGTGCCAGCAGTTTAGACAGGGGAGATAATCAGCCCCAGCATTTT. Encoded protein: CASSLDRGDNQPQHF. The chain employs TRBV28 and TRBJ1-5; 8 nucleotides line up with TRBD1. The CDR3 extends over 15 amino acids. The V and J ends lost 2 bases and 4 bases, in that order; junction bases with no gene match: 4. Germline CDR1 reads MDHEN; CDR2 reads SYDVKM.

The chain combines TRBV7-2 with TRBJ2-7, with TRBD1 as a possible D gene (6 bases). V was shortened by 1 base and J by 0 bases, with 10 bases between the two germline ends. The CDR3 has 15 amino acids. From germline, CDR1 is SGHTA and CDR2 FQGNSA. The CDR3 loop is CASSLGTEGSYEQYF. The CDR3 region has the DNA TGTGCCAGCAGCTTAGGGACAGAGGGCTCCTACGAGCAGTACTTC.

This clone was picked up one time. V usage is TRBV27 and J usage is TRBJ2-7; the match to TRBD1 covers 11 bases. Germline CDR1 MNHEY, CDR2 SMNVEV (reference sequence). This CDR3 is built from 17 residues. With 0 bases clipped from V and 4 bases from J, the junction kept 8 bases outside the gene matches. In DNA form, the CDR3 reads TGTGCCAGCAGTTTATCGAAGAGGACAGGGGGCGGGTACGAGCAGTACTTC. Amino acid sequence: CASSLSKRTGGGYEQYF.

V usage is TRBV29-1 and J usage is TRBJ2-3; 9 bases agree with TRBD2. V shed 7 bases and J 5 bases; nucleotides not matched to a gene: 7. The CDR3 runs 13 residues. Germline V CDR1 and CDR2: SQVTM, ANQGSEA. The CDR3 reads CSARGGLKDTQYF. The DNA for the CDR3 is TGCAGCGCGCGGGGGGGCCTTAAAGATACGCAGTATTTT.

This clone qualifies as large (0.1 to 1%). J is TRBJ1-1 and V is TRBV6-6, with D tentatively TRBD1 (5 bases). The CDR3 sequence is 14 residues long. Germline CDR1 reads MNHNY; CDR2 reads SVGAGI (reference sequence). Trimming pared 5 bases from V and 4 bases from J, leaving 14 bases between. The CDR3 DNA sequence: TGTGCCAGCAGTACCGAAGGGGCCTTCACTGAAGCTTTCTTT. Translated, it gives CASSTEGAFTEAFF.

The chain has TRBV7-9 and TRBJ2-1; D perhaps matches TRBD2 (6 bases). V lost 6 bases and J 4 bases, leaving 13 bases between the germline ends. Germline V lookup: CDR1 SEHNR, CDR2 FQNEAQ (reference sequence). The CDR3 is 14 residues long. This chain's CDR3 is CASRVSSAYNEQFF. CDR3 DNA: TGTGCCAGCAGGGTGTCTAGCGCGTACAATGAGCAGTTCTTC.

The chain combines TRBV15 with TRBJ2-3; TRBD2 matches at 12 bases. The CDR3 extends over 15 amino acids. Looked up from germline, CDR1 is LNHNV and CDR2 is YYDKDF (reference sequence). V trimming: 4 bases; J trimming: 4 bases; junction bases outside the gene matches: 3. This chain's CDR3 is CATSTLAGGPDTQYF. The CDR3 DNA reads TGTGCCACCAGCACCCTAGCGGGAGGGCCAGATACGCAGTATTTT.

This chain links TRBV27 with TRBJ2-1; tentative D call: TRBD2 (5 bases). V shed 5 bases and J shed 10 bases, with 15 bases lying between them. The CDR3 spans 13 residues. Germline V gene lookup returns CDR1 MNHEY and CDR2 SMNVEV (reference sequence). CDR3 bases: TGTGCCAGCAGTCTGTCTGGGAGCCGCGAGCAGTTCTTC. Protein sequence: CASSLSGSREQFF.

This clone was counted once. The chain links TRBV5-1 to TRBJ2-1; tentatively, D is TRBD1 (8 bases). The germline V gene has CDR1 SGHRS and CDR2 YFSETQ. Trimming cost V 3 bases and J 4 bases, with 14 bases left between them. This CDR3 has 15 amino acids. The CDR3 nucleotides read TGCGCCAGCAGCTCCTACAGGGGGGGATACAATGAGCAGTTCTTC. This encodes CASSSYRGGYNEQFF.

The rearrangement uses TRBV10-2 and TRBJ1-1; D is ambiguous. The CDR3 totals 13 residues. Trimming cost V 3 bases and J 3 bases, with 8 bases left between them. Germline assignment: CDR1 WSHSY and CDR2 SAAADI. CDR3 nucleotides: TGCGCCAGCAGTGACCGTCCTCACACTGAAGCTTTCTTT. This sequence encodes CASSDRPHTEAFF.

This rearrangement joins TRBV15 to TRBJ2-3, with unresolved D. Trimming left V 3 bases short and J 1 base short, with 14 bases between. The germline V gene has CDR1 LNHNV and CDR2 YYDKDF (reference sequence). The CDR3 covers 16 residues. CDR3 nucleotides: TGTGCCACCAGCAGCTCCCTCTGGGATGGCACAGATACGCAGTATTTT. Protein sequence: CATSSSLWDGTDTQYF.

The chain combines TRBV11-3 with TRBJ2-4, with 7 bases that match TRBD1. Unmatched junction bases numbered 8, after V lost 3 bases and J lost 3 bases. This CDR3 is built from 16 residues. CDR1 is SGHNT, CDR2 YENEEA, per germline. This CDR3 reads CASSFRTGADKNIQYF. The CDR3 DNA reads TGTGCCAGCAGCTTCCGAACAGGGGCGGACAAAAACATTCAGTACTTC.

Only one count was recorded for this clone. The rearrangement joins TRBV4-1 to TRBJ2-2, with 12 bases aligning to TRBD2. J was trimmed by 6 bases and V by 4 bases; bases with no gene match: 6. CDR3 length: 16 residues. Germline-derived CDR1 and CDR2 are MGHRA and YSYEKL. CDR3 loop: CASSRSGTSGSGELFF. The CDR3 nucleotides read TGCGCCAGCAGCCGATCCGGGACTAGCGGGTCCGGGGAGCTGTTTTTT.

The J gene is TRBJ2-7, the V gene TRBV21-1; the table's D call, TRBD2, was not checked against the DNA. TRBV21-1 is recorded as a pseudogene. The CDR3 length is 15 residues. CDR3: CASSKTSGIGWEQYF. The DNA for the CDR3 is TGTGCCAGCAGCAAGACTAGCGGGATAGGGTGGGAGCAGTACTTC.